This TCR beta chain was profiled in a study of response to subunit inactivated influenza vaccine. In the case of this clonotype: Its specificity is not known.

TCRdb itself ran the RT-PCR reads through MiXCR, one entry per CDR3 protein. The data contain around 530,000 distinct CDR3 sequences, 15% to 20% of them singletons. The study, taken as a whole, reports: That few new T cells are recruited by each seasonal influenza vaccination was the authors' suggestion.

Sample: CD4+ T cells sorted from PBMCs, taken about 23 months after vaccination. The sequence was collected from a man aged 50 to 69 who received an inactivated influenza vaccine.

The CDR3 nucleotides are TGTGCCAGCAGTCCCTCCGGGACAGGGGCTCGGGTCGATGAGCAGTTCTTC. Protein sequence: CASSPSGTGARVDEQFF. This rearrangement joins TRBV12-3 or TRBV12-4 to TRBJ2-1; 10 bases are a match to TRBD1. CDR3 length: 17 amino acids. Unmatched junction bases numbered 15, after V lost 5 bases and J lost 8 bases.